This note documents a single TCR beta chain sequence. Its target is unknown. Genomic DNA belonging to each subset was distributed in equal measure over several immunoSEQ plates. Original methodology: With immunoSEQ giving junction-only sequences and no quality scores, filtering differed. The data were produced by immunoSEQ multiplex PCR, yet TCRdb's version contains in-frame clones alone and is incomplete. The V and J calls and the clone size are those of that table, but D and trimming were determined from the DNA. The data hold roughly 1,000,000 clones, with approximately 80% observed a single time. The sample belongs to a study of shared clonotypes between healthy human individuals. Overall study results and limits: The study generally estimated greater richness for naive than memory subsets.

CDR1 is MNHEY and CDR2 is SVGAGI in the germline V gene. The CDR3 sequence is 14 residues long. V shed 5 bases, J shed 5 bases, and the junction held 9 bases outside the gene matches. The chain employs TRBV6-5 and TRBJ2-7, with 7 bases matching TRBD2. Sequencing was performed on memory CD4+ T cells from PBMCs. Sample subset: CD45RA-negative fraction. The clonotype was recovered from a man between 18 and 29 years old in good health. Some clones in this sample may be carry-over from other donors' samples. CDR3 in amino acids: CASSETAGAHEQYF. CDR3 DNA: TGTGCCAGCAGTGAAACCGCGGGAGCCCACGAGCAGTACTTC.